The 10 T cell receptor beta chains listed next were all sequenced from one sample in a study of T cells in Graves' hyperthyroidism and ophthalmopathy (dated by TCRdb to the late 2010s). Receptors were amplified or captured by multiplex PCR. TCRdb names Illumina HiSeq 2000 as the instrument used. The TCR beta CDR3 regions were amplified from the RNA transcripts. The first round of RT-PCR for the TCR CDR3 was performed with the HTBI primer set and the Qiagen OneStep RT-PCR kit. The public reads were quality trimmed at Q25 with fastp and then assembled into clones with MiXCR by TCRdb, keeping productive beta chains. Each entry merges the rows of one CDR3 protein and shows their most common DNA and genes. The sample data list around 340,000 distinct CDR3 sequences, and about 17% of these were observed just once. More than 30% of the sample belongs to the ten largest clones. Sequenced sample: blood. The receptors were gathered from a woman aged 30 to 39 with Graves' hyperthyroidism that later progressed to Graves' ophthalmopathy.

The chain carries TRBV19 and TRBJ2-7; 8 bases line up with TRBD2. The V gene end was trimmed by 3 bases and the J gene end by 4 bases; junction bases not matched to a gene: 17. The CDR3 has 18 amino acids. CDR1 is LNHDA and CDR2 is SQIVND in the germline V gene (reference sequence). The CDR3 loop is CASSIGSGGSGAGYEQYF. Here the CDR3 DNA reads TGTGCCAGTAGTATCGGGAGCGGGGGAAGCGGAGCCGGTTACGAGCAGTACTTC.

Remarks on this clonotype: A junction boundary mismatches the germline segment, possibly from a read error. CDR3 DNA: TGTGCCAGCAGTCAAGGGGGGATCAGGATCACTAAAGCTTTCTTT. It is translated as CASSQGGIRITKAFF. V and J are TRBV6-1 and TRBJ1-1; a weak D match, TRBD1 (6 bases). The CDR3 contains 15 residues. The germline V gene has CDR1 MNHNS and CDR2 SASEGT.

This clonotype was counted only a few times. The V and J genes are TRBV7-9 and TRBJ2-7, with TRBD2 identical over 7 bases. The CDR3 consists of 15 residues. Germline lookup yields CDR1 SEHNR and CDR2 FQNEAQ (reference sequence). J was trimmed by 4 bases and V by 5 bases; bases with no gene match: 11. CDR3 nucleotides: TGTGCCAGCAGCCCACCGGGAGGTTCGGCATACGAGCAGTACTTC. This translates into CASSPPGGSAYEQYF.

Many counts were recorded for this clonotype. This chain uses TRBV7-6 with TRBJ2-7, with TRBD1 identical over 8 bases. From germline, CDR1 is SGHVS and CDR2 FNYEAQ. The CDR3 consists of 14 residues. Trimming cost V 2 bases and J 5 bases; bases outside gene matches: 5. The CDR3 DNA follows: TGTGCCAGCAGCTTACCAGACAGGGGTAACGAGCAGTACTTC. Translated: CASSLPDRGNEQYF.

This clonotype was detected ten times or more. The CDR3 nucleotides read TGCAGTGCTAGGGCGTGGGGGGGGGATGAGCAGTTCTTC. This encodes CSARAWGGDEQFF. The chain recombines TRBV20-1 with TRBJ2-1; 7 bases are a match to TRBD2. The CDR3 is 13 amino acids. Germline trimming cut 3 bases from V and 8 bases from J; bases unmatched to any gene: 7. Per the germline V gene, CDR1 is DFQATT and CDR2 is SNEGSKA (reference sequence).

This clonotype was detected a few times. The CDR3 reads CASSLGTVDEKLFF. The CDR3 DNA follows: TGTGCCAGCAGCCTCGGGACGGTTGATGAAAAACTGTTTTTT. V is TRBV7-9 and J is TRBJ1-4; tentatively, D is TRBD1 (5 bases). Germline CDR1 and CDR2: SEHNR and FQNEAQ (reference sequence). The V and J ends lost 5 bases and 6 bases respectively, with 13 bases between them. The CDR3 is made up of 14 amino acids. The full variable domain, in which reference TRBV7-9 and TRBJ1-4 provide the parts outside the CDR3, is DTGVSQNPRHKITKRGQNVTFRCDPISEHNRLYWYRQTLGQGPEFLTYFQNEAQLEKSRLLSDRFSAERPKGSFSTLEIQRTEQGDSAMYLCASSLGTVDEKLFFGSGTQLSVL.

This clonotype appeared many times. The V gene is TRBV7-8, the J gene TRBJ2-5; D not resolved. The CDR3 sequence is 14 residues long. V lost 1 base to trimming and J lost 1 base, with 7 bases between them. In germline, CDR1 is SGHVS, CDR2 FQNEAQ. The CDR3 loop reads CASSLVQFQETQYF. The DNA of the CDR3 is TGTGCCAGCAGCTTAGTCCAATTCCAAGAGACCCAGTACTTC.

The gene calls are TRBV4-1 and TRBJ1-5; D remains unclear. CDR3 size: 12 residues. Trimming cost V 8 bases and J 6 bases, with 11 bases left between them. Germline V gives CDR1 MGHRA, CDR2 YSYEKL. The CDR3 is CASGEGSQPQHF. The CDR3 nucleotides read TGCGCCAGCGGAGAAGGGAGTCAGCCCCAGCATTTT.

The chain combines TRBV7-9 with TRBJ2-7; a weak D match, TRBD2 (6 bases). Germline V lookup: CDR1 SEHNR, CDR2 FQNEAQ (reference sequence). This CDR3 is 16 amino acids long. The germline V and J ends were trimmed by 1 base and 5 bases, with 18 bases remaining between them. In nucleotides, the CDR3 is TGTGCCAGCAGCTTAGGACTCGAGGGGACTCCTCACGAGCAGTACTTC. Residues: CASSLGLEGTPHEQYF. Filled out from reference TRBV7-9 and TRBJ2-7, the complete variable domain reads DTGVSQNPRHKITKRGQNVTFRCDPISEHNRLYWYRQTLGQGPEFLTYFQNEAQLEKSRLLSDRFSAERPKGSFSTLEIQRTEQGDSAMYLCASSLGLEGTPHEQYFGPGTRLTVT.

The chain combines TRBV10-3 with TRBJ2-3, with a weak D call TRBD2 (7 bases). The CDR3 extends over 15 amino acids. CDR1 and CDR2 (germline): ENHRY, SYGVKD. V was cut by 2 bases and J by 4 bases, with 13 bases left in between. The chain's CDR3 is CAISERTRGADTQYF. The CDR3 nucleotides read TGTGCCATCAGTGAGCGGACTAGGGGGGCAGATACGCAGTATTTT.